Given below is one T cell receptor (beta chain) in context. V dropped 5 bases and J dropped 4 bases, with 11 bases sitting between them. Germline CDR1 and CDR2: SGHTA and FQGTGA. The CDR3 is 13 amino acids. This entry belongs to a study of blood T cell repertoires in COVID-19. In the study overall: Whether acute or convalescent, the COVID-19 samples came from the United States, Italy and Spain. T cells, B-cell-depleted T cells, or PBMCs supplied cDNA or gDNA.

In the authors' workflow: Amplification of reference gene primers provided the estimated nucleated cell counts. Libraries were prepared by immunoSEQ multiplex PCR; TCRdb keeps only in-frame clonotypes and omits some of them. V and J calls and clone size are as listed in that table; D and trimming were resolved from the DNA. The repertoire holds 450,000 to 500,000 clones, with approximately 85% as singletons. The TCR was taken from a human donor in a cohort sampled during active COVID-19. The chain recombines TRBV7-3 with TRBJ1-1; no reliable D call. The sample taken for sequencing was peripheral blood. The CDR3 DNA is TGTGCCAGCAGCCCCCGGGGTGGCACTGAAGCTTTCTTT. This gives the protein CASSPRGGTEAFF.